The 10 T cell receptor beta chains reported below all come from one sample, sequenced in a study of blood T cells in healthy people across ages. Alongside a J-beta primer mix, a sample-barcoded 5' primer served in a second PCR lasting roughly 7 to 11 cycles. Using its own MiXCR run on the 5' RACE reads, TCRdb lists one record per CDR3 protein. In the table there are roughly 1,800,000 distinct CDR3 sequences, 40% to 55% of which are singletons. Sequencing used blood. The receptors shown here come from a woman aged 40 to 49 in good health.

Here the CDR3 reads CSGGIGNTIYF. The CDR3 DNA reads as TGCAGTGGGGGGATTGGAAACACCATATATTTT. This chain joins TRBV20-1 and TRBJ1-3, with a weak D call TRBD1 (5 bases). Trimming took off 7 bases at V and 3 bases at J, with 7 bases between the two ends. The CDR3 loop spans 11 amino acids. Germline loops: CDR1 DFQATT, CDR2 SNEGSKA (reference sequence).

The chain joins TRBV6-5 to TRBJ2-5, with 7 bases aligning to TRBD1. Near its end, the DNA agrees better with TRBJ2-7, so the J call may be wrong. Germline V gives CDR1 MNHEY, CDR2 SVGAGI. The CDR3 length is 14 residues. This CDR3 is CASRVDRNVYEQYF. The DNA for the CDR3 is TGTGCCAGCAGAGTGGACAGGAACGTCTACGAGCAGTACTTC.

This clonotype was seen a single time. This chain joins TRBV4-2 and TRBJ1-2; D unclear. This CDR3 comprises 15 residues. With 0 bases removed from V and 3 bases from J, the gap between germline ends came to 11 bases. Germline V CDR1 and CDR2: LGHNA, YNFKEQ. The CDR3, as DNA: TGTGCCAGCAGCCAAGACCGGCGGGTTCACTATGGCTACACCTTC. It specifies CASSQDRRVHYGYTF.

This clonotype was recorded a few times. The V call is TRBV20-1, the J call TRBJ2-1; D might be TRBD2 (5 bases). The CDR3 is 14 residues long. The V gene lost 5 bases and the J gene lost 3 bases, with 14 bases spanning the gap. Germline CDR1 is DFQATT and CDR2 is SNEGSKA (reference sequence). This CDR3 is CSAPPLADYNEQFF. In nucleotides, the CDR3 is TGCAGTGCTCCCCCCCTAGCTGACTACAATGAGCAGTTCTTC.

Worth noting for this clonotype: The junction shows a germline mismatch at one end, possibly a read error. The rearrangement uses TRBV24-1 and TRBJ2-1, with a possible D match to TRBD2 (5 bases). Germline lookup yields CDR1 KGHDR and CDR2 SFDVKD. The CDR3 has 14 residues. Written as DNA, the CDR3 is TGTGTCACCAGTGACTATGACCCTTACAATGAGCAGTTCTTC. Translation: CVTSDYDPYNEQFF.

The chain combines TRBV6-1 with TRBJ2-4; tentative D call: TRBD1 (6 bases). The end of the DNA fits TRBJ2-7 better, so the J call may be wrong. The CDR3 contains 13 residues. CDR1 MNHNS and CDR2 SASEGT come from the germline V gene. The CDR3 DNA is TGTGCCAGCAGAACAAGCGGACAGCACGAGCAGTACTTC. Translated, it gives CASRTSGQHEQYF.

This clonotype was seen only a few times. The V call is TRBV7-8, the J call TRBJ2-3; 9 bases are shared with TRBD1. The CDR3 covers 15 residues. V lost 6 bases to trimming and J lost 5 bases; unmatched junction nucleotides: 9. From germline, CDR1 is SGHVS and CDR2 FQNEAQ. CDR3: CASSYGQGILDTQYF. CDR3 DNA sequence: TGTGCCAGCAGTTATGGACAGGGGATATTAGATACGCAGTATTTT.

The table lists this clonotype with a few counts. The J gene is TRBJ1-2, the V gene TRBV15, with D possibly TRBD1 on 5 matching bases. V shed 0 bases and J shed 4 bases, with 15 bases lying between them. The CDR3 totals 16 residues. The germline gives CDR1 LNHNV, CDR2 YYDKDF (reference sequence). The CDR3 DNA sequence: TGTGCCACCAGCAGAGAGGGAGAGGGACGTGGCTATGGCTACACCTTC. Its translation: CATSREGEGRGYGYTF. Full variable domain (remainder filled in from reference TRBV15 and TRBJ1-2): DAMVIQNPRYQVTQFGKPVTLSCSQTLNHNVMYWYQQKSSQAPKLLFHYYDKDFNNEADTPDNFQSRRPNTSFCFLDIRSPGLGDTAMYLCATSREGEGRGYGYTFGSGTRLTVV.

The chain couples TRBV27 to TRBJ1-2; D perhaps matches TRBD1 (5 bases). Germline values: CDR1 MNHEY, CDR2 SMNVEV (reference sequence). V lost 7 bases to trimming and J lost 2 bases, with 17 bases between them. The CDR3 loop spans 15 amino acids. CDR3 amino acids: CASTSVGVGNYGYTF. CDR3 nucleotides: TGTGCCAGCACTTCGGTAGGGGTGGGAAACTATGGCTACACCTTC.

This rearrangement joins TRBV6-2 or TRBV6-3 to TRBJ2-7; TRBD1 aligns across 7 bases. With V trimmed by 7 bases and J by 4 bases, 7 bases remained unmatched. This CDR3 is built from 13 residues. CDR1 and CDR2 from the germline V gene are MNHEY and SVGEGT. The CDR3 nucleotides read TGTGCCAGCAACAGGGGAAGGGCTTACGAGCAGTACTTC. This codes for CASNRGRAYEQYF.